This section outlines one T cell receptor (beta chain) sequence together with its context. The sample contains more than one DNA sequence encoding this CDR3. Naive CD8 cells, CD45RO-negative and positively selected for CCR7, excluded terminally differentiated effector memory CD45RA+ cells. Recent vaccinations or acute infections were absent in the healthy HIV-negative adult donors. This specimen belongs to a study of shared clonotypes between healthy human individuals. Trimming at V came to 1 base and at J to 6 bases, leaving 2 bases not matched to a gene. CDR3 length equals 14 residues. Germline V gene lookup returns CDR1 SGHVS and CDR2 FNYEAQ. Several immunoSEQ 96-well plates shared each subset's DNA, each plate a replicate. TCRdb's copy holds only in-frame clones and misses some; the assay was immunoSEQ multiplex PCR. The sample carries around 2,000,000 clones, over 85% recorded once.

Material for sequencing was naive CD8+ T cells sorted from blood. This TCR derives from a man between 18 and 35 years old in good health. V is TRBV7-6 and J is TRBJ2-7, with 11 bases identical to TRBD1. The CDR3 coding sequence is TGTGCCAGCAGCTTAGGGACAGGGGGCGGCGAGCAGTACTTC. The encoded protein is CASSLGTGGGEQYF.